This T cell receptor (beta chain) is drawn from a study of CD8 T cells in ankylosing spondylitis. Regarding the study as a whole: Disease-linked clones bore a CD8+ phenotype, appearing relatively rarely in peripheral blood. The study identified a TCR beta motif of roughly eight highly homologous variants that appeared characteristic of ankylosing spondylitis blood. From matched ankylosing spondylitis synovial fluid, disease-linked clones were reportedly recovered at significantly enriched levels.

With molecular barcodes, quantitative 5'-RACE was used to make the TCR beta libraries. TCRdb called the 5' RACE reads again in MiXCR, with one record for every CDR3 protein. This table holds roughly 670,000 distinct CDR3 sequences, 15% to 20% found once. The CDR3 extends over 15 amino acids. V lost 3 bases to trimming and J lost 5 bases, with 15 bases between them. Germline V gene sequence: CDR1 SGHVS, CDR2 FQNEAQ. About this clonotype itself: No antigen is known for it.

The sequenced sample was blood, either unsorted or a sorted T cell fraction (not recorded which). The sequence was obtained from a male donor with ankylosing spondylitis. The chain is built from TRBV7-8 and TRBJ2-3; tentatively, D is TRBD1 or TRBD2 (5 bases each). The CDR3 region is CASSFDGAGGDTQYF. CDR3 nucleotide sequence: TGTGCCAGCAGCTTCGACGGGGCTGGGGGAGATACGCAGTATTTT.